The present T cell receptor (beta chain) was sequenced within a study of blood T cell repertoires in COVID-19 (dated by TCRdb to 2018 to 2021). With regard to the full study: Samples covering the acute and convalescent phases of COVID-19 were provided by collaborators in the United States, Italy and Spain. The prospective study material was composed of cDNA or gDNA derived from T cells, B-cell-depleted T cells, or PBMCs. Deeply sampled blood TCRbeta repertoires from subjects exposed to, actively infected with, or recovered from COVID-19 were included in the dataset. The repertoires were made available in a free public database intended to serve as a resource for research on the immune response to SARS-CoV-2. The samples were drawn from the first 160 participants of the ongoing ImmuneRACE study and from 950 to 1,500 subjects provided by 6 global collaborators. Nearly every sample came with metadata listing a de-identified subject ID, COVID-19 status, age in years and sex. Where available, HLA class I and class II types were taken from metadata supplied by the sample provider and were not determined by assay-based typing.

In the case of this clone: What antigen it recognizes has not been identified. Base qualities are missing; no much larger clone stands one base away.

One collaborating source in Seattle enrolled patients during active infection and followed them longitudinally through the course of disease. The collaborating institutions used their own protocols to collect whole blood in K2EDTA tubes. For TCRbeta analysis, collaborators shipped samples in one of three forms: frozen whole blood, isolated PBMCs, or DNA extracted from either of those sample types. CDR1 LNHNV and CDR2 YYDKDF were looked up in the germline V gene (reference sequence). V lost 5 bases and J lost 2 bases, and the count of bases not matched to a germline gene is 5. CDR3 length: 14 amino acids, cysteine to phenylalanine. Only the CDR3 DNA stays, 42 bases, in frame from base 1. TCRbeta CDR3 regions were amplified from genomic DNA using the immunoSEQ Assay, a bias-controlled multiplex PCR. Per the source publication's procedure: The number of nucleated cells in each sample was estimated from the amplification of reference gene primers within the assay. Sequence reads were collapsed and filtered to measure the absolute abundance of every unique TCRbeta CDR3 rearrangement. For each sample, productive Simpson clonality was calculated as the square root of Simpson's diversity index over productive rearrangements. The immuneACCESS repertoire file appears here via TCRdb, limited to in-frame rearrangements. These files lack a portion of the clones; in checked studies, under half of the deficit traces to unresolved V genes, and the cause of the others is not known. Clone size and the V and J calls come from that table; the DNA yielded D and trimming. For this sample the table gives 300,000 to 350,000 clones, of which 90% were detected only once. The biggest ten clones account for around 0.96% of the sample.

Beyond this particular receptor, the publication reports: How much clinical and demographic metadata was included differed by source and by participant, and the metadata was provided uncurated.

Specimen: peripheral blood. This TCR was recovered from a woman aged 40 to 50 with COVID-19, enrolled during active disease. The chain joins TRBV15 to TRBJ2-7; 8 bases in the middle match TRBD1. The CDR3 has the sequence CATSPTGGTYEQYF. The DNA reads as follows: TGTGCCACCAGCCCAACAGGGGGGACCTACGAGCAGTACTTC.